The 20 T cell receptor beta chains given below trace back to one sample, sequenced in a study of graft-versus-host responses after intestinal transplantation. Libraries were prepared by immunoSEQ multiplex PCR; TCRdb keeps only in-frame clonotypes and omits some of them. Of over 7,500 clones in the sample, about four fifths were seen once. Graft tissue was processed to release intraepithelial and lamina propria lymphocytes. The source material was ileum tissue, sampled about 440 days after intestinal transplantation. The receptor set was obtained from a human patient who received an intestinal transplant, so some T cells may come from the graft donor.

The chain combines TRBV4-2 with TRBJ2-2; D gene unclear. Germline V gene lookup returns CDR1 LGHNA and CDR2 YNFKEQ. V was cut by 8 bases and J by 2 bases, with 9 bases left in between. The CDR3 runs 13 residues. CDR3 DNA sequence: TGTGCCAGCGCCGGGCCAAACACCGGGGAGCTGTTTTTT. Translated, it gives CASAGPNTGELFF.

The chain recombines TRBV7-9 with TRBJ1-1; D is possibly TRBD1 (6 bases). With 1 base removed from V and 2 bases from J, the gap between germline ends came to 8 bases. The CDR3 runs to 14 residues. Germline values: CDR1 SEHNR, CDR2 FQNEAQ (reference sequence). The CDR3, as DNA: TGTGCCAGCAGCTTAGGTGGGGGCAACACTGAAGCTTTCTTT. Its translation is CASSLGGGNTEAFF.

The J gene is TRBJ2-5, the V gene TRBV5-1; 11 bases agree with TRBD2. The J call may be faulty, since TRBJ2-7 better matches the DNA end. The germline CDR1 and CDR2 sequences are SGHRS and YFSETQ. The CDR3 extends over 15 amino acids. The DNA of the CDR3 is TGCGCCAGCAGCTCGGGACTAGCGGTCGGTGTCGAGCAGTACTTC. Translated: CASSSGLAVGVEQYF.

This sequence joins TRBV19 and TRBJ1-5; no firm D call. From germline, CDR1 is LNHDA and CDR2 SQIVND (reference sequence). The CDR3 length is 15 residues. Trimming took off 3 bases at V and 6 bases at J, with 15 bases between the two ends. The CDR3 spells CASSIGVTGGQPQHF. CDR3 coding DNA: TGTGCCAGTAGTATTGGTGTAACCGGTGGTCAGCCCCAGCATTTT.

The CDR3, as DNA: TGTGCCAGCAGCGTAGGGGGGTTCACTGAAGCTTTCTTT. Its protein product is CASSVGGFTEAFF. The V gene is TRBV11-2, the J gene TRBJ1-1, with D tentatively TRBD1 (6 bases). The CDR3 runs 13 residues. V lost 5 bases and J 4 bases, leaving 11 bases between the germline ends. Germline CDR1 and CDR2: SGHAT and FQNNGV.

The chain carries TRBV11-2 and TRBJ2-1; D possibly matches TRBD1 or TRBD2 (6 bases each). CDR1 and CDR2 from the germline V gene are SGHAT and FQNNGV. Trimming removed 3 bases from V and 7 bases from J, with 16 bases in between. The CDR3 is made up of 15 amino acids. The CDR3, as DNA: TGTGCCAGCAGCTTCAGGGGCCTAGGGGGGAATGAGCAGTTCTTC. Translated, it gives CASSFRGLGGNEQFF.

This clone came up once. The CDR3 sequence: CASSIRVSGANVLTF. CDR3 coding DNA: TGTGCCAGTAGTATCCGGGTCTCTGGGGCCAACGTCCTGACTTTC. This chain links TRBV19 with TRBJ2-6, with D unresolved. V was trimmed by 3 bases and J by 0 bases, leaving 6 bases between them. The germline V gene encodes CDR1 LNHDA and CDR2 SQIVND (reference sequence). The CDR3 loop spans 15 amino acids.

The V and J genes are TRBV5-4 and TRBJ2-5, with D maybe TRBD1 (5 bases). Per germline, CDR1 SGHNT and CDR2 YYREEE (reference sequence). This CDR3 is built from 16 residues. V lost 1 base to trimming and J lost 3 bases, with 16 bases between them. Written as DNA, the CDR3 is TGTGCCAGCAGCTTGAATCCCCCAGGGTTGGAAGAGACCCAGTACTTC. Its protein is CASSLNPPGLEETQYF.

The rearrangement uses TRBV10-1 and TRBJ1-1; TRBD1 agrees at 7 bases. The V gene's germline CDR1 is WNHNN and CDR2 SYGVQD (reference sequence). This CDR3 spans 14 amino acids. Trimming took 3 bases from V and 4 from J; bases not matched to a gene: 5. This CDR3 is CASSDRRQGTEAFF. As DNA, the CDR3 is TGCGCCAGCAGTGATCGCCGACAGGGCACTGAAGCTTTCTTT.

The rearrangement uses TRBV2 and TRBJ2-5; the match to TRBD2 covers 11 bases. The DNA matches TRBJ2-7 better at its end, which makes the J call doubtful. There are 15 residues in the CDR3. CDR1 is SNHLY, CDR2 FYNNEI, per germline. DNA for the CDR3: TGTGCCAGCAGTGGGCTAGCGGGGGGCAGGGACGAGCAGTACTTC. Amino acids: CASSGLAGGRDEQYF.

In regard to this clone: Because the CDR3 is missing its conserved closing phenylalanine or tryptophan, this is likely a read error. The chain recombines TRBV5-1 with TRBJ1-6, with D perhaps TRBD1 (5 bases). The V gene's germline CDR1 is SGHRS and CDR2 YFSETQ. V shed 0 bases and J shed 0 bases, with 7 bases lying between them. This CDR3 region has 16 residues. The chain's CDR3 is CASSLGQPSYNSPLHL. In DNA form, the CDR3 reads TGCGCCAGCAGCTTGGGACAGCCCTCCTATAATTCACCCCTCCACCTT.

This clone has only one observation. This chain links TRBV5-5 with TRBJ2-5; TRBD1 is a possible D gene (6 bases). Trimming pared 7 bases from V and 5 bases from J, leaving 18 bases between. The CDR3 is 14 residues long. Germline V lookup: CDR1 SGHKS, CDR2 YYEKEE (reference sequence). The CDR3: CASSRLQGSETQYF. Written as DNA, the CDR3 is TGTGCCAGCTCCCGGTTACAGGGTAGCGAGACCCAGTACTTC. Supplemented by reference TRBV5-5 and TRBJ2-5, the full variable domain reads DAGVTQSPTHLIKTRGQQVTLRCSPISGHKSVSWYQQVLGQGPQFIFQYYEKEERGRGNFPDRFSARQFPNYSSELNVNALLLGDSALYLCASSRLQGSETQYFGPGTRLLVL.

This rearrangement joins TRBV19 to TRBJ2-5; D is unclear. The V and J ends lost 1 base and 2 bases respectively, with 14 bases between them. The CDR3 spans 16 residues. Per germline, CDR1 LNHDA and CDR2 SQIVND (reference sequence). This chain's CDR3 is CASSIGYLSSQETQYF. The CDR3 DNA is TGTGCCAGTAGTATAGGATACTTATCCAGTCAAGAGACCCAGTACTTC.

This clone was seen once. V usage is TRBV6-6 and J usage is TRBJ1-5, with D hard to call. CDR1 and CDR2 from the germline V gene are MNHNY and SVGAGI (reference sequence). The CDR3 sequence is 16 residues long. Trimming cost V 2 bases and J 1 base, with 12 bases left between them. The CDR3 reads CASSYGSPGSNQPQHF. The CDR3 nucleotides are TGTGCCAGCAGTTACGGGTCCCCGGGGAGCAATCAGCCCCAGCATTTT.

This clone is labeled as large. The V and J genes are TRBV7-9 and TRBJ1-4; the D gene is possibly TRBD1 (5 bases). V was cut by 3 bases and J by 0 bases, with 8 bases left in between. This CDR3 region has 15 residues. The germline V gene encodes CDR1 SEHNR and CDR2 FQNEAQ (reference sequence). The CDR3: CASSLTDATNEKLFF. The DNA for the CDR3 is TGTGCCAGCAGCTTGACAGATGCAACTAATGAAAAACTGTTTTTT.

The rearrangement joins TRBV6-6 to TRBJ2-1, with TRBD2 matching 8 bases. J lost 6 bases, V lost 2 bases, and 0 bases had no gene match. This CDR3 region has 13 residues. The V gene's germline CDR1 is MNHNY and CDR2 SVGAGI (reference sequence). This CDR3 is CASSYGLANEQFF. The CDR3 DNA reads as TGTGCCAGCAGTTACGGACTAGCCAATGAGCAGTTCTTC.

This clone appeared once. The J gene is TRBJ1-2, the V gene TRBV10-3; TRBD1 matches 11 bases. From germline, CDR1 is ENHRY and CDR2 SYGVKD. The CDR3 is made up of 13 amino acids. V gave up 9 bases and J gave up 4 bases; unmatched junction bases: 4. The CDR3 loop reads CAILGTGGYGYTF. The CDR3 nucleotides read TGTGCCATTTTGGGGACAGGGGGCTATGGCTACACCTTC.

J is TRBJ1-5 and V is TRBV19; D remains ambiguous. The CDR3 runs 15 residues. CDR1 LNHDA and CDR2 SQIVND come from the germline V gene (reference sequence). Trimming left V 3 bases short and J 0 bases short, with 9 bases between. The CDR3 bases are TGTGCCAGTAGTATTTACTCTTATAGCAATCAGCCCCAGCATTTT. This codes for CASSIYSYSNQPQHF. The whole variable domain, filled in from reference TRBV19 and TRBJ1-5, reads DGGITQSPKYLFRKEGQNVTLSCEQNLNHDAMYWYRQDPGQGLRLIYYSQIVNDFQKGDIAEGYSVSREKKESFPLTVTSAQKNPTAFYLCASSIYSYSNQPQHFGDGTRLSIL.

V is TRBV5-1 and J is TRBJ1-1; 7 bases are a match to TRBD1. The V gene end was trimmed by 3 bases and the J gene end by 1 base; junction bases not matched to a gene: 3. CDR1 and CDR2 (germline): SGHRS, YFSETQ. The CDR3 runs to 14 residues. CDR3 loop: CASSSGQPNTEAFF. CDR3 nucleotides: TGCGCCAGCAGCTCGGGACAGCCGAACACTGAAGCTTTCTTT.

This clone appeared a single time. A far larger clone is just one base off, so this is likely a read error. The CDR3 DNA reads as TGTGCCAGCAGCTACCTAGACAATAGCAATCAGCCCCAGCATTTT. It specifies CASSYLDNSNQPQHF. The V and J genes are TRBV7-8 and TRBJ1-5, with D unclear. The V end was cut by 4 bases, the J end by 0 bases, with 10 bases between. Per the germline V gene, CDR1 is SGHVS and CDR2 is FQNEAQ. This CDR3 is built from 15 residues.